The T cell receptor (beta chain) described here comes from a study of T-cell memory formation after mild COVID-19. MiXCR, applied by TCRdb to the 5' RACE reads, yields one record per CDR3 protein. The sample has under 450,000 distinct CDR3 sequences, more than 20% seen once. Study-wide points: Clones from the second wave (peaking day 37) had unconfirmed SARS-CoV-2 specificity. Balance between CD4 and CD8 was seen in clones contracting day 15 to 85, and a CD4+ lean was seen in later expanders.

This clonotype was counted only a few times. Its antigen is not identified. Compared with germline, one end of the junction differs, possibly owing to a read error. This CDR3 region has 13 residues. Germline V lookup: CDR1 KGHSH, CDR2 LQKENI. The material sequenced was PBMCs or a T cell subset sorted from them (not recorded which). The chain is built from TRBV18 and TRBJ2-7; possible D gene TRBD1, 6 bases. The sequence was collected from an adult woman who had mild COVID-19 (a few samples of this study predate the infection). Cell type and time point are not known. As DNA, the CDR3 is TGTGCCAGCTCGCCACAGGGAATGTACGAGCAGTACTTC. Translation: CASSPQGMYEQYF.